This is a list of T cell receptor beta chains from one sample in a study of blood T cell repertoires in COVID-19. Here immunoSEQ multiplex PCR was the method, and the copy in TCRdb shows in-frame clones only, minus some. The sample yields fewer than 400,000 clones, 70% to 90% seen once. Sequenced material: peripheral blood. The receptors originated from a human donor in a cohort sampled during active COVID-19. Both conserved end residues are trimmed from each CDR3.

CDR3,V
AISDGTVPYEKLF,TRBV10-3
ATSRGQIYEQY,TRBV15
ASSQETDFVKLF,TRBV4-2
ASSWGGTGANGYT,TRBV28
ASSLRTGSDEQF,TRBV7-2
ATPGGGDNEQF,TRBV14
ASSLVGEEYGYT,TRBV5-1
ASSVGISGANIQY,TRBV9
ASSPRLAGDVETQY,TRBV5-6
ASSTSRDRNNSPLH,TRBV21-1
ASSLEWRGDYGYT,TRBV7-8
ASSSRTSGLTDTQY,TRBV11-2
ASSTSGQNYGYT,TRBV19
ASSSRFNEQY,TRBV11-2
ASSLGWRGFSSYNEQF,TRBV5-6
ASSAARGQGALAGANVLT,TRBV5-1
ASSRRGAGESQETQY,TRBV7-9
ASSLERGLGTQY,TRBV5-4
ASSEAGSQETQY,TRBV10-2
ATSDLIPSSYNEQF,TRBV24-1
ASSLDGRNYGYT,TRBV7-9
ASSESQRGGGADTQY,TRBV25-1
ASSRTGSDAANEKLF,TRBV5-1
ASSPQAGTSYEQY,TRBV5-4
ASTPGQSDTQY,TRBV5-1
ASSLHGLAGIREQF,TRBV7-8
AISGEQDNQPQH,TRBV10-3
ASSQREWLGEQF,TRBV3-1/TRBV3-2
ASSLTSGTGRGETQY,TRBV7-3
ASSEKQESYNEQF,TRBV6-1
ASKPNSNTGELF,TRBV6-4
AWARGANEKLF,TRBV30
ASSFYGAGGLEQY,TRBV7-8
ASSPTGRQETQY,TRBV18
ASSEGLHISYEQY,TRBV11-2
ASSLQLGEGYGYT,TRBV27